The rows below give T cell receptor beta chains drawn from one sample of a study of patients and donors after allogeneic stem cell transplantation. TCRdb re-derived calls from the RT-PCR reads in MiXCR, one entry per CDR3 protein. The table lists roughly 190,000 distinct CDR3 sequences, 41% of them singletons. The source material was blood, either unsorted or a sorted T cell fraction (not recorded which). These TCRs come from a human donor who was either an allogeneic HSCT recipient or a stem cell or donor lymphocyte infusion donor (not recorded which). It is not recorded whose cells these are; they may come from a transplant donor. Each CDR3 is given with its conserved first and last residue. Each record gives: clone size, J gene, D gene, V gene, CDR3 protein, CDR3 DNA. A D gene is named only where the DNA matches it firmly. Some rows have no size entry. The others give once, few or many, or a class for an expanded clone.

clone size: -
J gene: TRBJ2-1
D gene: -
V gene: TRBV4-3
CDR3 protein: CASSQDVPREQFF
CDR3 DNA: TGCGCCAGCAGCCAAGATGTCCCTCGGGAGCAGTTCTTC

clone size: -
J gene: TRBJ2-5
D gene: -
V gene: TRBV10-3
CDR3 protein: CAISEPAREAQYF
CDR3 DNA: TGTGCCATCAGTGAGCCGGCGAGAGAGGCCCAGTACTTC

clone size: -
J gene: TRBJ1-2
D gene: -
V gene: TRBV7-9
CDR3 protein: CASRLAGENYGYTF
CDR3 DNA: TGTGCCAGCAGGCTAGCAGGGGAAAACTATGGCTACACCTTC

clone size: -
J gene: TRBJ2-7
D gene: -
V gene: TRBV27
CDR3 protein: CASSGPRSSSYEQYF
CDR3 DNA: TGTGCCAGCAGTGGGCCCAGGAGTTCCTCCTACGAGCAGTACTTC

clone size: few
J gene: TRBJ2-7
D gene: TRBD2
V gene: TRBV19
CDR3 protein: CASSIRLAASYEQYF
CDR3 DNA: TGTGCCAGTAGTATCCGACTAGCGGCCTCCTACGAGCAGTACTTC

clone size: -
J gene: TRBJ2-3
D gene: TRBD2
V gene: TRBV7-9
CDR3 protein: CASSLAPLVAGGPTDTQYF
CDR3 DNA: TGTGCCAGCAGCTTAGCGCCCCTTGTAGCGGGAGGGCCAACAGATACGCAGTATTTT

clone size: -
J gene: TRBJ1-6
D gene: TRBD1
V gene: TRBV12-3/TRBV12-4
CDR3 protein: CASSLVGRGQGSPLHF
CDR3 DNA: TGTGCCAGCAGTTTAGTGGGCAGGGGGCAAGGGTCACCCCTCCACTTT

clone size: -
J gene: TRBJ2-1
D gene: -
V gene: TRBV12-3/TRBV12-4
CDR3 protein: CASSPGQGWNEQFF
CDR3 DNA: TGTGCCAGCAGCCCTGGGCAGGGTTGGAATGAGCAGTTCTTC

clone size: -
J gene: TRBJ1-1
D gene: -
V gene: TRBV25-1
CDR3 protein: CASSDPRGAFF
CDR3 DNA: TGTGCCAGCAGTGACCCCCGTGGGGCTTTCTTT

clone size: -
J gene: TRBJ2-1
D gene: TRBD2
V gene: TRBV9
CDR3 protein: CASSVGLAALSYNEQFF
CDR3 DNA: TGTGCCAGCAGCGTGGGACTAGCGGCACTCTCCTACAATGAGCAGTTCTTC

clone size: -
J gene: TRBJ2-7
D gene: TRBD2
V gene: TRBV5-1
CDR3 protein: CASSLVLAGGGEQYF
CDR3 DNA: TGCGCCAGCAGCTTGGTACTAGCGGGAGGTGGCGAGCAGTACTTC

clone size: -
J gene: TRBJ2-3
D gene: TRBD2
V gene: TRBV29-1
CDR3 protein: CSVGVIAGSPGNTQYF
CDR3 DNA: TGCAGCGTTGGTGTGATAGCGGGGTCTCCCGGGAATACGCAGTATTTT